These T cell receptor beta chains were read from a single sample in a study of blood T cell repertoires in COVID-19. Sequencing used immunoSEQ multiplex PCR; TCRdb keeps in-frame clones, though not all of them. The sample consists of roughly 120,000 clones, around nine tenths of them appearing once. Sequenced material: peripheral blood. These receptors all come from a man in his forties with acute or convalescent COVID-19. Both conserved end residues are part of each CDR3. Fields, in order: J gene, D gene, clone size, V gene, CDR3 protein, CDR3 DNA. A D gene is named only where the DNA matches it firmly. For some rows the clone size is stated as once, few or many, or as a class when expanded; others skip it.

>TRBJ1-4|.|.|TRBV25-1
CASSEPREGPNEKLFF
TGTGCCAGCAGTGAACCGAGGGAAGGTCCTAATGAAAAACTGTTTTTT
>TRBJ1-4|.|.|TRBV19
CASSIAGVLEKLFF
TGTGCCAGTAGTATCGCAGGGGTTTTGGAAAAACTGTTTTTT
>TRBJ2-5|TRBD2|few|TRBV7-2
CASSLEVGLAGLKTQYF
TGTGCCAGCAGCTTAGAGGTGGGGTTAGCGGGGCTGAAGACCCAGTACTTC
>TRBJ1-2|.|.|TRBV14
CASSQRGFGYTF
TGTGCCAGCAGCCAGCGGGGGTTTGGCTACACCTTC
>TRBJ2-7|.|.|TRBV19
CASSMRTTAYEQYF
TGTGCCAGTAGTATGCGTACAACAGCCTACGAGCAGTACTTC
>TRBJ1-6|TRBD1|.|TRBV18
CASSQDRGENSPLHF
TGTGCCAGCTCACAGGACAGGGGCGAAAATTCACCCCTCCACTTT
>TRBJ1-2|.|.|TRBV30
CAWSSARGVTNYGYTF
TGTGCCTGGAGCTCGGCCCGGGGGGTAACTAACTATGGCTACACCTTC
>TRBJ1-1|.|.|TRBV6-2/TRBV6-3
CASSYEGDTEAFF
TGTGCCAGCAGTTACGAGGGGGACACTGAAGCTTTCTTT
>TRBJ2-1|TRBD2|once|TRBV5-5
CASSFSGGDYNEQFF
TGTGCCAGCAGCTTTAGTGGGGGGGACTACAATGAGCAGTTCTTC
>TRBJ2-7|TRBD1|.|TRBV5-3
CARSPPGQGMAEQYF
TGTGCCAGAAGCCCACCCGGACAGGGGATGGCCGAGCAGTACTTC
>TRBJ1-1|.|.|TRBV11-2
CASSLAQGGNRAEAFF
TGTGCCAGCAGCTTAGCCCAGGGAGGTAATAGAGCTGAAGCTTTCTTT
>TRBJ2-2|.|.|TRBV4-2
CASSHLKPGATGELFF
TGTGCCAGCAGCCACCTCAAACCTGGGGCCACCGGGGAGCTGTTTTTT
>TRBJ1-2|.|.|TRBV5-6
CASSLGGETTNYGYTF
TGTGCCAGCAGCTTGGGGGGAGAGACGACTAACTATGGCTACACCTTC
>TRBJ2-5|.|once|TRBV24-1
CATSPGDRAQETQYF
TGTGCCACCAGCCCGGGAGACAGAGCTCAAGAGACCCAGTACTTC
>TRBJ1-5|TRBD1|.|TRBV19
CASSIPGGGDQPQHF
TGTGCCAGTAGTATCCCAGGGGGCGGGGATCAGCCCCAGCATTTT
>TRBJ1-4|TRBD1|.|TRBV5-6
CASSGGQGKANEKLFF
TGTGCCAGCAGCGGAGGACAGGGTAAAGCTAATGAAAAACTGTTTTTT
>TRBJ2-3|TRBD1|once|TRBV15
CATSRPGQNTDTQYF
TGTGCCACCAGCAGACCGGGACAGAACACAGATACGCAGTATTTT
>TRBJ2-1|TRBD2|many|TRBV2
CASSYSGLAGIYNEQFF
TGTGCCAGCAGTTACTCGGGACTAGCGGGAATATACAATGAGCAGTTCTTC
>TRBJ2-1|.|.|TRBV7-9
CASSPPGVYEQFF
TGTGCCAGCAGCCCGCCCGGGGTCTATGAGCAGTTCTTC
>TRBJ2-2|TRBD1|.|TRBV2
CASSSPPGQDYTGELFF
TGTGCCAGCAGCAGCCCCCCGGGACAGGATTACACCGGGGAGCTGTTTTTT
>TRBJ1-1|TRBD1|.|TRBV28
CASRTAGGGTEAFF
TGTGCCAGCAGAACCGCAGGGGGAGGAACTGAAGCTTTCTTT
>TRBJ1-2|TRBD1|.|TRBV5-6
CASSLAGTGPNYGYTF
TGTGCCAGCAGCTTGGCCGGGACAGGGCCTAACTATGGCTACACCTTC
>TRBJ2-2|TRBD1|many|TRBV25-1
CASRVGQGAGELFF
TGTGCCAGCAGGGTGGGACAGGGGGCCGGGGAGCTGTTTTTT
>TRBJ1-1|.|.|TRBV5-1
CASSQTVGGNTEAFF
TGCGCCAGCAGCCAAACGGTCGGGGGTAACACTGAAGCTTTCTTT
>TRBJ1-2|.|.|TRBV7-2
CASSLGDRRTYGYTF
TGTGCCAGCAGCTTAGGAGACAGACGAACCTATGGCTACACCTTC
>TRBJ2-2|TRBD1|.|TRBV27
CASSSDRRNTGELFF
TGTGCCAGCAGTTCGGACAGGAGGAACACCGGGGAGCTGTTTTTT
>TRBJ2-1|TRBD1|.|TRBV5-4
CASSPRTGRNEQFF
TGTGCCAGCAGCCCGCGGACAGGGAGGAATGAGCAGTTCTTC
>TRBJ1-1|TRBD1|.|TRBV7-8
CASSFRTGMNTEAFF
TGTGCCAGCAGCTTCAGGACAGGCATGAACACTGAAGCTTTCTTT
>TRBJ1-1|.|.|TRBV13
CASQPGNTEAFF
TGTGCCAGCCAACCCGGTAACACTGAAGCTTTCTTT
>TRBJ1-1|TRBD1|.|TRBV27
CASSPYPSDRDRDGEAFF
TGTGCCAGCAGTCCGTATCCATCAGACAGGGACCGTGATGGGGAAGCTTTCTTT
>TRBJ2-7|.|.|TRBV2
CASSGISDGFYEQYF
TGTGCCAGCAGTGGGATTTCCGACGGGTTCTACGAGCAGTACTTC
>TRBJ1-6|TRBD1|few|TRBV18
CASSLGQGFNSPLHF
TGTGCCAGCTCACTGGGACAGGGGTTTAATTCACCCCTCCACTTT
>TRBJ1-2|TRBD1|.|TRBV5-1
CASRQPGQVYGYTF
TGCGCCAGCAGACAACCGGGACAGGTCTATGGCTACACCTTC
>TRBJ1-1|.|.|TRBV30
CAWGHPNTEAFF
TGTGCCTGGGGACACCCGAACACTGAAGCTTTCTTT
>TRBJ1-5|.|.|TRBV19
CASTTGLLNQPQHF
TGTGCCAGTACCACAGGGTTACTAAATCAGCCCCAGCATTTT
>TRBJ1-4|TRBD1|.|TRBV4-1
CASSQSASGGEKLFF
TGCGCCAGCAGCCAATCAGCGTCAGGGGGAGAAAAACTGTTTTTT
>TRBJ1-1|.|.|TRBV6-5
CASSWTVNTEAFF
TGTGCCAGCAGTTGGACAGTGAACACTGAAGCTTTCTTT
>TRBJ2-3|.|once|TRBV6-5
CASSYYLATEPDTQYF
TGTGCCAGCAGTTACTACCTAGCCACCGAACCAGATACGCAGTATTTT
>TRBJ1-1|TRBD1|.|TRBV5-4
CASSERTGRLEAFF
TGTGCCAGCAGTGAAAGGACAGGGCGCCTTGAGGCTTTCTTT
>TRBJ2-7|.|.|TRBV29-1
CSAARGRAYEQYF
TGCAGCGCCGCCAGGGGCAGGGCCTACGAGCAGTACTTC
>TRBJ1-1|TRBD1|.|TRBV4-3
CASSQAATGFGTEAFF
TGCGCCAGCAGCCAAGCGGCGACAGGGTTTGGCACTGAAGCTTTCTTT
>TRBJ2-1|TRBD2|.|TRBV11-3
CASSRTSGSYNEQFF
TGTGCCAGCAGCCGGACTAGCGGGTCCTACAATGAGCAGTTCTTC